The 5 T cell receptor beta chains in this list originate from one sample, sequenced in a study. MiXCR, applied by TCRdb to the RT-PCR reads, yields one record per CDR3 protein. Seen here are about 680,000 distinct CDR3 sequences, 12% to 15% observed once, and the top ten hold 3.6%. Sequenced: memory CD4+ T cells from blood. These receptors were collected from a female donor in good health, serving as a healthy control.

V is TRBV6-2 or TRBV6-3 and J is TRBJ2-5; tentatively, D is TRBD1 (6 bases). V was pared by 8 bases and J by 2 bases, with 12 bases between. CDR1 is MNHEY and CDR2 is SVGEGT in the germline V gene. This CDR3 is built from 13 residues. The CDR3 sequence is CASGDIWQETQYF. In DNA form, the CDR3 reads TGTGCCAGCGGGGACATATGGCAAGAGACCCAGTACTTC.

V is TRBV18 and J is TRBJ2-7; D gene unclear. Germline values: CDR1 KGHSH, CDR2 LQKENI. V dropped 3 bases and J dropped 6 bases, with 15 bases sitting between them. The CDR3 is 14 residues long. The CDR3 sequence is CASSPVGSSGEQYF. The CDR3 DNA follows: TGTGCCAGCTCACCGGTGGGTTCCTCGGGCGAGCAGTACTTC.

The chain couples TRBV6-1 to TRBJ1-1; D not certain. The CDR3 spans 14 residues. The germline V gene has CDR1 MNHNS and CDR2 SASEGT. V was shortened by 2 bases and J by 1 base, with 8 bases between the two germline ends. The CDR3 loop reads CASSELLTNTEAFF. CDR3 DNA sequence: TGTGCCAGCAGTGAACTCTTGACGAACACTGAAGCTTTCTTT.

This clonotype was recorded many times. The chain employs TRBV12-3 or TRBV12-4 and TRBJ1-2; TRBD1 matches 11 bases. V was pared by 5 bases and J by 3 bases, with 5 bases of the junction left unmatched. The CDR3 sequence is 15 residues long. For the CDR3, the DNA is TGTGCCAGCAGTGATTGGACAGGGGGCGACTATGGCTACACCTTC. It translates to CASSDWTGGDYGYTF.

This clonotype was picked up many times. The DNA for the CDR3 is TGTGCCAGCACCGGGACAGAGAACACCGGGGAGCTGTTTTTT. Its translation: CASTGTENTGELFF. This sequence joins TRBV6-1 and TRBJ2-2; TRBD1 agrees at 7 bases. The CDR3 length is 14 residues. Per the germline V gene, CDR1 is MNHNS and CDR2 is SASEGT. Trimming took 7 bases from V and 1 from J; bases not matched to a gene: 3.